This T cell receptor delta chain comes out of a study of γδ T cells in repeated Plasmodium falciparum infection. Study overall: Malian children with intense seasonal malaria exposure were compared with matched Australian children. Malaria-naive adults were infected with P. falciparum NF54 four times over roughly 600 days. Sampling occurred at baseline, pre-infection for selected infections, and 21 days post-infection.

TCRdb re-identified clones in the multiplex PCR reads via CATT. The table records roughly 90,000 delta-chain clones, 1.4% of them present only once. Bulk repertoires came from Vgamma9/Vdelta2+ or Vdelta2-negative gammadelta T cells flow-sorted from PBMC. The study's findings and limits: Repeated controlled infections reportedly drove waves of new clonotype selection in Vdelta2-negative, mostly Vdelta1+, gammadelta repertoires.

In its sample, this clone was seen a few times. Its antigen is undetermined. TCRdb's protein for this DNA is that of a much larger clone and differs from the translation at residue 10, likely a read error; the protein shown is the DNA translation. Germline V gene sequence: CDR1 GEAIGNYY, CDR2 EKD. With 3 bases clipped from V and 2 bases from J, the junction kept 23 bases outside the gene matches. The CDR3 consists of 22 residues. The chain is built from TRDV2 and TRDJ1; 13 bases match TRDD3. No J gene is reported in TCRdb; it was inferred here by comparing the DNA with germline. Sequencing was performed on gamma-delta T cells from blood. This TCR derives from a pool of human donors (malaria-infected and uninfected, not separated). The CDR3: CACDPVPTAALGDTEGTDKLIF. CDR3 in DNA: TGTGCCTGTGACCCAGTACCGACCGCCGCACTGGGGGATACGGAGGGGACCGATAAACTCATCTTT.